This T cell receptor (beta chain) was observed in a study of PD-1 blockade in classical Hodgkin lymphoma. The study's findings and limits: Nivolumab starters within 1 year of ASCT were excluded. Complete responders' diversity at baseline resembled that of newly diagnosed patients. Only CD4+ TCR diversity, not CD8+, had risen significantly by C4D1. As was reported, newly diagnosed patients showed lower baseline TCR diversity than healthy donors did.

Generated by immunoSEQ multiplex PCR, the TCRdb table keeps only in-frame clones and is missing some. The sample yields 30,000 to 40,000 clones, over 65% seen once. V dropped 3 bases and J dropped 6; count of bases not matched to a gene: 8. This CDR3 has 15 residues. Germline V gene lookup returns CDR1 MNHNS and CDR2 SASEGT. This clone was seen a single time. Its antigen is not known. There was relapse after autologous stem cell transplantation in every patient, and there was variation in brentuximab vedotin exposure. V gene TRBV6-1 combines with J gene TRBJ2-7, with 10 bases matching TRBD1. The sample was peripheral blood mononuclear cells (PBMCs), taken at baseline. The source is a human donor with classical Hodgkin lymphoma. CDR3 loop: CASSDGQGVIREQYF. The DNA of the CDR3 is TGTGCCAGCAGTGACGGACAGGGGGTCATACGCGAGCAGTACTTC.